Below, one T cell receptor (beta chain) is given with its context. This clonotype was found a few times. Its antigen specificity is not known. No qualities accompany the bases; no much larger clone lies one base away. These data belong to a study of blood T cells in healthy people across ages (dated by TCRdb to about 2015). Concerning the study at large: Template switching captured roughly one uniquely barcoded TCR beta cDNA molecule per two T cells in model experiments. Age-related changes in TCR beta repertoire diversity were measured in the study by deep sequencing normalized with unique cDNA molecular identifiers. Four age groups were formed from the donors: young (average approximately 15 years), middle-aged (around 37), aged (roughly 58) and long-lived (about 80). Two additional independent replicas of 1 million unique cDNA reads from the same blood draw were analyzed for two donors (one aged 18 to 30 and one aged 80 or older). Study-wide findings and limitations: The CMV infection status of donors was not known, potentially confounding age-related changes in expanded clonotypes. Compared with the aged group, more naive CD4+ T cells, fewer expanded clones and increased TCR diversity were shown by the long-lived group, suggesting age selection. Observed TCR beta diversity correlated strongly with the percentage of naive T cells measured by flow cytometry. Estimates of total diversity from one million sequenced T cells were regarded as lower bounds and underestimates. Conclusive comparison of naive and antigen-experienced compartments was prevented by the profiling of bulk unsorted PBMCs. Observed TCR beta diversity per million T cells fell roughly linearly with age, and a significant reduction was already apparent by age roughly 41.

Systemically healthy Caucasian individuals from Russia, some 36 in total and aged about 6 to 100 years, were included as donors. Roughly 9.5 milliliters of peripheral blood were drawn from each donor into EDTA-treated Vacutainer tubes. Ficoll-Paque density-gradient centrifugation was used to isolate PBMCs, with at least 7 million obtained per sample. Trizol reagent was used to extract total RNA from PBMCs, with at least 5.5 micrograms per sample. For every donor, an aliquot of PBMCs went through flow cytometry to measure the percentages of naive CD45RAhigh/CD27high T cells. The library was made by 5' RACE. Sequencing relied on an Illumina HiSeq 2500. A second roughly 7 to 12 cycle PCR used a sample-barcoded 5' primer and a J-beta primer mix. A unique molecular identifier was introduced onto each TCR beta cDNA molecule by a template-switch 5' adaptor carrying 12 random nucleotides. Each sample yielded at least 2.5 million CDR3-containing paired-end reads. First-strand cDNA synthesis was performed from all RNA using the Mint cDNA synthesis kit, with priming by a TRBC-specific oligonucleotide. After uracil-DNA glycosylase treatment, a first 18-cycle PCR used universal primers M1SS and BC2_uni_R on all cDNA. For the original study's pipeline: Normalization of each sample was performed by random selection of 1 million high-quality reads, each carrying a distinct molecular identifier. Instead of being binned into consensus sequences, reads with shared molecular identifiers were discarded. CDR3 identification, clonotype clustering and error correction used MiTCR with a Q25 quality threshold and the strictest error-elimination algorithm. A nonparametric unseen species model with Euler transformation was used to estimate a lower bound on total TCR beta diversity. TCRdb reprocessing: public reads trimmed at Q25 with fastp, clones called with MiXCR, in-frame beta chains kept. Rows are combined by CDR3 protein, so each entry shows the most common genes and DNA. None of the V and J calls come from the authors' own analysis; TCRdb made them. This sample holds around 700,000 distinct CDR3 sequences; 20% to 25% were observed only once. 9.4% of the sample belongs to the ten largest clones.

Measured from the cysteine to the phenylalanine, the CDR3 is 16 residues long. The DNA shown is the 48-base CDR3, in frame from base 1. CDR1 and CDR2 (DFQATT, SNEGSKA) derive from the germline V gene (reference sequence). Trimming at the junction amounts to 5 bases on V and 2 bases on J, and the germline ends lie 22 bases apart. These data were also filed under a second study, of T cells of mothers and their children. That second publication adds: Nine systemically healthy Caucasian individuals served as donors, namely three mothers together with their six children. cDNA synthesis used all of the extracted RNA, with 1.5 ug of RNA in each 15 ul reaction. In the second PCR, sample barcodes and 2-4 random nucleotides were introduced via the M1S primer. Over 8 million TCR beta CDR3 reads were obtained for each mother, and 2.5 million to 3 million reads were obtained for each child. TCR recombination output is similarly shaped by thymic selection in related and unrelated pairs, with a minor effect exerted by inherited differences. Normalized repertoire overlap in related mother-child pairs was always slightly higher than in unrelated mother-child pairs, but the difference was never significant. With a sensitivity of about 100 clones per million clonotypes, no persistent microchimeric T cell clones were detected. In the study, deep NGS was used to compare the TCR beta repertoires of mothers and children, and features distinguishing related mother-child pairs from unrelated individuals were sought. Mothers averaged about 40 +/- 4 years of age and children averaged approximately 11 +/- 4 years. After adapters were ligated using NEBNext reagents, the libraries underwent 100+100 nt paired-end sequencing on an Illumina HiSeq 2000. Mother and child libraries were prepared a month apart and sequenced in separate runs to prevent cross-contamination. For each donor, between about 450,000 and 2,300,000 distinct TCR beta clonotypes were identified. Naive TCR beta clonotypes were estimated from low-frequency clonotypes matched to each donor's FACS-determined naive share, without sorting.

The TCR comes from a boy between 5 and 17 years old in good health. Specimen: blood. This chain is built from TRBV20-1 and TRBJ2-7; the D gene is tentatively TRBD1 or TRBD2, each matching 6 bases. The sequence in DNA is TGCAGTGCTTCAGGGCTAAGGGGGGCAATTCCCTACGAGCAGTACTTC. This codes for CSASGLRGAIPYEQYF.